This T cell receptor (beta chain) was documented in a study of T-cell memory formation after mild COVID-19. As concerns this clonotype: Its antigen is currently unknown.

The study, taken as a whole, reports: Some clones that responded were present in memory (sampled pre-infection), which suggests cross-reactive memory joined. Clones that shrank (day 15 to 85) were balanced CD4/CD8, whereas later expanders leaned CD4+. Largely, contracting CD4+ clones fell within CM and EM, and contracting CD8+ clones within EMRA.

This CDR3 is 13 amino acids long. V dropped 3 bases and J dropped 6 bases, with 12 bases sitting between them. Germline-derived CDR1 and CDR2 are DFQATT and SNEGSKA (reference sequence). After 5'RACE with constant-segment primers, TCR alpha and TCR beta cDNA libraries carrying sample barcodes and UMIs were obtained. TCRdb used MiXCR to reprocess the 5' RACE reads, holding one entry per CDR3 protein. The data contain about 340,000 distinct CDR3 sequences, 20% to 25% of them singletons. The sample consisted of PBMCs or a T cell subset sorted from them (not recorded which). The TCR was taken from a man aged 18 to 35 who had mild COVID-19 (a few samples of this study predate the infection). Cell type and time point are not known. The V call is TRBV20-1, the J call TRBJ2-4; D possibly corresponds to TRBD1 (5 bases). CDR3 DNA sequence: TGCAGTGCTAGGCTTAGCAGGGTAAACATTCAGTACTTC. Protein: CSARLSRVNIQYF.